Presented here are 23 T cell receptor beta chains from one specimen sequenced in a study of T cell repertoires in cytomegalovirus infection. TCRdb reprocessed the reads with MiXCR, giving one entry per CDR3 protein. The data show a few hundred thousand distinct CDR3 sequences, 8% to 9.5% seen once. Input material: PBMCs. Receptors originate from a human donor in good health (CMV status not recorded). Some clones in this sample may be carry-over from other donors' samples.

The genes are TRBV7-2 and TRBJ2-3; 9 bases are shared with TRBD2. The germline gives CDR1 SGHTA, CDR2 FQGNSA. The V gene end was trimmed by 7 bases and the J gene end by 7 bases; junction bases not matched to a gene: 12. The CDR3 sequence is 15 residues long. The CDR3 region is CASILGRGGLNTQYF. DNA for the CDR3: TGTGCCAGCATTCTGGGGCGGGGGGGCCTGAATACGCAGTATTTT.

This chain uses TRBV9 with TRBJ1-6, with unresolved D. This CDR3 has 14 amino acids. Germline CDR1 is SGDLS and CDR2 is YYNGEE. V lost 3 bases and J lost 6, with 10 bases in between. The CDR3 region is CASSGTIFNSPLHF. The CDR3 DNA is TGTGCCAGCAGCGGGACGATCTTTAATTCACCCCTCCACTTT.

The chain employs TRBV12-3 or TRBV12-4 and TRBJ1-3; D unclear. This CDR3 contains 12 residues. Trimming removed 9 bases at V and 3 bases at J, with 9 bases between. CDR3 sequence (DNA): TGTGCCAGTAGGGTATTTGGAAACACCATATATTTT. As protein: CASRVFGNTIYF.

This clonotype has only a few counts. As DNA, the CDR3 is TGTGCCAGCAGCTTACTGGGGAGCCATTATGAAGCTTTCTTT. Amino acids: CASSLLGSHYEAFF. This rearrangement joins TRBV11-1 to TRBJ1-1, with D unresolved. The CDR3 has 14 amino acids. Trimming shortened V by 2 bases and J by 7 bases, and 14 bases separated the two germline ends. CDR1 and CDR2 from the germline V gene are SGHAT and FQDESV (reference sequence).

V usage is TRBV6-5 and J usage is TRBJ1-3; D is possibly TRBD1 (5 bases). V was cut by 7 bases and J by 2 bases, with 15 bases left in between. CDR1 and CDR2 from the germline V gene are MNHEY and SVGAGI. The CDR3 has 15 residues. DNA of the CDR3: TGTGCCAGCACTCAAACTGGGGCAGCTGGAAACACCATATATTTT. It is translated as CASTQTGAAGNTIYF.

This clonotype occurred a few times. The CDR3 is CASSFRESGNTEAFF. CDR3 nucleotides: TGTGCCAGCAGCTTTAGGGAGAGCGGGAACACTGAAGCTTTCTTT. V is TRBV7-2 and J is TRBJ1-1; the D is unclear. V was cut by 3 bases and J by 1 base, with 12 bases left in between. This CDR3 is 15 amino acids long. The germline V gene has CDR1 SGHTA and CDR2 FQGNSA.

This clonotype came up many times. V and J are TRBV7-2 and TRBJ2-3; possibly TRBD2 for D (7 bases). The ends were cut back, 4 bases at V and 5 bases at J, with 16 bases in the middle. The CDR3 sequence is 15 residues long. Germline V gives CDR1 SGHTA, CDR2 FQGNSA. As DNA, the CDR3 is TGTGCCAGCAGCTGGACCCGGGGGGCCCTAGATACGCAGTATTTT. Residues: CASSWTRGALDTQYF.

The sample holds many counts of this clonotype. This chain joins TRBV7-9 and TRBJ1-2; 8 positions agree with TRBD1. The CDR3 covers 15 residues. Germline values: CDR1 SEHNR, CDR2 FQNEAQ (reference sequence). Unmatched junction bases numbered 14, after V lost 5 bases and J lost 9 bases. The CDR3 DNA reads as TGTGCCAGCAGCCCCCCGACAGGGGTGGCAACTCGCTACACCTTC. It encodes CASSPPTGVATRYTF.

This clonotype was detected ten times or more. The CDR3 DNA sequence: TGTGCCAGCAGCTTAGAGATAGCGGGAGGAGGGGATACGCAGTATTTT. Its translation: CASSLEIAGGGDTQYF. The chain employs TRBV7-2 and TRBJ2-3, with 10 bases fitting TRBD2. Trimming removed 1 base from V and 6 bases from J; junction bases left unmatched: 7. The CDR3 covers 16 residues. Germline V gene data show CDR1 as SGHTA and CDR2 as FQGNSA. Full variable domain (outside the CDR3, taken from reference TRBV7-2 and TRBJ2-3): GAGVSQSPSNKVTEKGKDVELRCDPISGHTALYWYRQSLGQGLEFLIYFQGNSAPDKSGLPSDRFSAERTGGSVSTLTIQRTQQEDSAVYLCASSLEIAGGGDTQYFGPGTRLTVL.

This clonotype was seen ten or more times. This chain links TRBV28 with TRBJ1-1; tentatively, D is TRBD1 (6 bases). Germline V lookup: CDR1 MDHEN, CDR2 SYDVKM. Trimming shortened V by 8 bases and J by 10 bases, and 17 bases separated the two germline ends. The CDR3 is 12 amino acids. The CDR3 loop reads CASQKPGTTAFF. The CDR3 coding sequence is TGTGCCAGCCAAAAACCCGGGACAACAGCTTTCTTT.

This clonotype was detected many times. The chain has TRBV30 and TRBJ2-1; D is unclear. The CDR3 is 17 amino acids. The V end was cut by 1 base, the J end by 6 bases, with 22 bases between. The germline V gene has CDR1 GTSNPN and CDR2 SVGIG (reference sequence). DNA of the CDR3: TGTGCCTGGAGTGAGACCTCCAAAGGACGGTTTCGCAATGAGCAGTTCTTC. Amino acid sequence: CAWSETSKGRFRNEQFF.

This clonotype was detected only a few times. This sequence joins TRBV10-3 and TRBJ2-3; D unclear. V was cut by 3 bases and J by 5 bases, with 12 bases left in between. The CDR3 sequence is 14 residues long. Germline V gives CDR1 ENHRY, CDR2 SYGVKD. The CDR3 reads CAISDPPPRDTQYF. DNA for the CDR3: TGTGCCATCAGTGACCCTCCTCCGAGAGATACGCAGTATTTT.

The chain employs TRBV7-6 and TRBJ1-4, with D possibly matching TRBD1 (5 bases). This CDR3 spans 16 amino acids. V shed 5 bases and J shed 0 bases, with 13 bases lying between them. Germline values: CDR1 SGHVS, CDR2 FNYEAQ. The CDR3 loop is CASSPWDRATNEKLFF. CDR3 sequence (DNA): TGTGCCAGCAGCCCATGGGACCGTGCAACTAATGAAAAACTGTTTTTT.

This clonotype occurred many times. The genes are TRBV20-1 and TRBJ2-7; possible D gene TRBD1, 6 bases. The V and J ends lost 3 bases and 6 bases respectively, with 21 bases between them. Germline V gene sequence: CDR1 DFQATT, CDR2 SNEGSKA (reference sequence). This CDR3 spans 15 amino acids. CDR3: CSARARTARFSEQYF. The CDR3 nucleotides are TGCAGTGCTAGGGCTCGGACAGCAAGATTTTCCGAGCAGTACTTC.

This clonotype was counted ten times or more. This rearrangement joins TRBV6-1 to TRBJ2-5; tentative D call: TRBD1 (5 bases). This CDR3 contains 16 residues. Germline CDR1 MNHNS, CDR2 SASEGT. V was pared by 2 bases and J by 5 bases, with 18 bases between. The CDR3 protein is CASSERLRPAGETQYF. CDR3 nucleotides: TGTGCCAGCAGTGAACGTTTAAGGCCAGCAGGGGAGACCCAGTACTTC.

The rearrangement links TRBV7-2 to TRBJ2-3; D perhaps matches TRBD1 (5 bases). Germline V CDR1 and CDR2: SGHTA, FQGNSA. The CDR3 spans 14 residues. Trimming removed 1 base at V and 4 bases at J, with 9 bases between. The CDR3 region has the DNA TGTGCCAGCAGCTTAGGACAGATTCCAGATACGCAGTATTTT. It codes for CASSLGQIPDTQYF.

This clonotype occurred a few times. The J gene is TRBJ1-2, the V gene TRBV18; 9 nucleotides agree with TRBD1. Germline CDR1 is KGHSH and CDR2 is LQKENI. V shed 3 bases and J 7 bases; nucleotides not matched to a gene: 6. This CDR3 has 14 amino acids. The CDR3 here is CASSPDRGRIGYTF. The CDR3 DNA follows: TGTGCCAGCTCACCGGACAGGGGACGCATTGGCTACACCTTC.

DNA of the CDR3: TGTGCCAGCAGTTTAATGGAGGCTTTCGGTGAGCAGTTCTTC. Encoded protein: CASSLMEAFGEQFF. V and J are TRBV12-3 or TRBV12-4 and TRBJ2-1, with a weak D call TRBD2 (5 bases). With 2 bases removed from V and 9 bases from J, the gap between germline ends came to 14 bases. The CDR3 loop spans 14 amino acids.

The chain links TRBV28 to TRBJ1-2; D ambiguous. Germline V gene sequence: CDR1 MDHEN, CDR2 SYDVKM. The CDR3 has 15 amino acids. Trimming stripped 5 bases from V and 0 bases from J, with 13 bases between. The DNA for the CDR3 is TGTGCCAGCAGTCTAGGACTCCCCCCTAACTATGGCTACACCTTC. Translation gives CASSLGLPPNYGYTF.

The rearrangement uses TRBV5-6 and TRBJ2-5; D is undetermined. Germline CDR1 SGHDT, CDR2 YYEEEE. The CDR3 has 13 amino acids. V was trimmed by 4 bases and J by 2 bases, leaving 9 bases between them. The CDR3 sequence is CASSPRRQETQYF. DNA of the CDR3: TGTGCCAGCAGCCCAAGGCGTCAAGAGACCCAGTACTTC.

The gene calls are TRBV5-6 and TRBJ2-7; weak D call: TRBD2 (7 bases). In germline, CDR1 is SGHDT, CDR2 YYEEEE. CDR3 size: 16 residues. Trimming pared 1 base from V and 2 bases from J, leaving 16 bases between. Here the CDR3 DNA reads TGTGCCAGCAGCTTGAGGGGGGGGTCTACACCCTACGAGCAGTACTTC. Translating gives CASSLRGGSTPYEQYF.

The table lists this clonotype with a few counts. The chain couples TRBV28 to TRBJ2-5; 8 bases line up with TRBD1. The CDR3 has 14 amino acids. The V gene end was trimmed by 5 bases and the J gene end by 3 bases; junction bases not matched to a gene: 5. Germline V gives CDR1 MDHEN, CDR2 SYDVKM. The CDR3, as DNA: TGTGCCAGCAGTCAGAGGACAGGGAAAGAGACCCAGTACTTC. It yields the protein CASSQRTGKETQYF.

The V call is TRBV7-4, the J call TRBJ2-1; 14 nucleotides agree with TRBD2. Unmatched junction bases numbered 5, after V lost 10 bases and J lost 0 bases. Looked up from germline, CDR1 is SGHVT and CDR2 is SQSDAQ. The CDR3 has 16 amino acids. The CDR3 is CATMGLAGVSYNEQFF. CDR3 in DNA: TGTGCCACCATGGGACTAGCGGGAGTCTCCTACAATGAGCAGTTCTTC.